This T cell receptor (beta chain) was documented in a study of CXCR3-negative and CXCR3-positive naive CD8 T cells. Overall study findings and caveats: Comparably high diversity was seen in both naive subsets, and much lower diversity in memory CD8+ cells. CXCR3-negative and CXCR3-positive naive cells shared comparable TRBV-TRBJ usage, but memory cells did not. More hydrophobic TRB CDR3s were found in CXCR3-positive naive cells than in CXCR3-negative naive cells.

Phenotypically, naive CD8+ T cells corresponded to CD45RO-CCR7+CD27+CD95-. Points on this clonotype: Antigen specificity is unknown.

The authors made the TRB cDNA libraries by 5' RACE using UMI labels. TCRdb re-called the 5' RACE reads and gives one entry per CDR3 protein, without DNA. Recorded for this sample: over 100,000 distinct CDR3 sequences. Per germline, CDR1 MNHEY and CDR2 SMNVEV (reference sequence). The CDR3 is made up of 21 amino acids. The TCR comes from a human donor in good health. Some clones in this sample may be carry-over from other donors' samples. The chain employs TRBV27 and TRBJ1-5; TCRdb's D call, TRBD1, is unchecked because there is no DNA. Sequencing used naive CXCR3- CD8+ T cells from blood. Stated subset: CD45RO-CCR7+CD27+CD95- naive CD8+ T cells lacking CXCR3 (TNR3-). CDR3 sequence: CASSSPSGQGQGKYSNQPQHF.